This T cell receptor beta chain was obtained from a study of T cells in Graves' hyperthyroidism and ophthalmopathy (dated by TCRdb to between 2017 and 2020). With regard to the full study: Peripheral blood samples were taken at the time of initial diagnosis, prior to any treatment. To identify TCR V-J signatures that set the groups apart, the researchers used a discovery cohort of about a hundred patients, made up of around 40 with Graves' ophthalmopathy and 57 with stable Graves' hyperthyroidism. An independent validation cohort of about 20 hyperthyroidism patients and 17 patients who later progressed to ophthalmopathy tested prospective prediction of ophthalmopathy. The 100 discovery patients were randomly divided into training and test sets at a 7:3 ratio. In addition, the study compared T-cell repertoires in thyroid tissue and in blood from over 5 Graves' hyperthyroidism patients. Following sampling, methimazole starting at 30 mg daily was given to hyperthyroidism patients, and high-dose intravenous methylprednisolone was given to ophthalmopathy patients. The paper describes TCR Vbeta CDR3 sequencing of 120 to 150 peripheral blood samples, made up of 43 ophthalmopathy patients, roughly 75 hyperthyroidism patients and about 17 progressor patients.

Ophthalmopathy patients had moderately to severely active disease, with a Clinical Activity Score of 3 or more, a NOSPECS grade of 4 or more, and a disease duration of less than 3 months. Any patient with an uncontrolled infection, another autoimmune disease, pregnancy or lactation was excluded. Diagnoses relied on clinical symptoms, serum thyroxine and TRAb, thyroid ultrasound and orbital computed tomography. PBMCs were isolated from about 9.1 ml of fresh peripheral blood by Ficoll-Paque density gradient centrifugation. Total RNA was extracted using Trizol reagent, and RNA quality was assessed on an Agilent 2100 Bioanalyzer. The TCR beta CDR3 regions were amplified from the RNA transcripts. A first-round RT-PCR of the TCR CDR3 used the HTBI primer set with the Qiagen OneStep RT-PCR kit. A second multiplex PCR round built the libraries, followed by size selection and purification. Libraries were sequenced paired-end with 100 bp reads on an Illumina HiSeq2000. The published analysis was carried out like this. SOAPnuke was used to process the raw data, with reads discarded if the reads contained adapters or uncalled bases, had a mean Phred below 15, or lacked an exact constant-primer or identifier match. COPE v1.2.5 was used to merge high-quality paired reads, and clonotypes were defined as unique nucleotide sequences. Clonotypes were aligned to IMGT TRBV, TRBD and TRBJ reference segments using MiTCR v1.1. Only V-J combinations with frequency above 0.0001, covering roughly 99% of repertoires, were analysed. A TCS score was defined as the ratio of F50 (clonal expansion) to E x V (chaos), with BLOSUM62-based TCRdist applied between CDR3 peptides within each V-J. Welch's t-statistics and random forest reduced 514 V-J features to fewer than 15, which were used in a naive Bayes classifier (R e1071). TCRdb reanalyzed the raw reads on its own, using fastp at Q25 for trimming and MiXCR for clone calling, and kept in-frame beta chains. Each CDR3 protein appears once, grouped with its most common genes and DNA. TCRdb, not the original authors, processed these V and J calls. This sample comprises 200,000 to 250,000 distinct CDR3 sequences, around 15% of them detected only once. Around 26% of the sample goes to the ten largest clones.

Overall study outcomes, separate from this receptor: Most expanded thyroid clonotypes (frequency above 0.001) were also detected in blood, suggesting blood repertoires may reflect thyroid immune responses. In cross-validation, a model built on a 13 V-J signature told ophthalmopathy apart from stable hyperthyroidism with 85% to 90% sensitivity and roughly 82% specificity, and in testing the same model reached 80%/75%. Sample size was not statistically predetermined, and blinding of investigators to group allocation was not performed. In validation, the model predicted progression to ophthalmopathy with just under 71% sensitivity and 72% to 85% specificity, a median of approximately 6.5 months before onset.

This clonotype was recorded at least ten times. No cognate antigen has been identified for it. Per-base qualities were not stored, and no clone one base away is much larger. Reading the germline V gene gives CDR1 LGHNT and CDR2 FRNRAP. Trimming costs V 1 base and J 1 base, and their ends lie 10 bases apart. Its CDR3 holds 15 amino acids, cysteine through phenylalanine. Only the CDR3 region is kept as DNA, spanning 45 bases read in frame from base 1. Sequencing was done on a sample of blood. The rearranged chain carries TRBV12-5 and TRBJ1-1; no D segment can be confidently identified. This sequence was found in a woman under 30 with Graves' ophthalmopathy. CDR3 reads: CASGLGYGENTEAFF. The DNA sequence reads TGTGCTAGTGGTTTGGGGTACGGAGAGAACACTGAAGCTTTCTTT. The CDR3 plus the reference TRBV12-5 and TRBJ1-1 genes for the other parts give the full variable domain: DARVTQTPRHKVTEMGQEVTMRCQPILGHNTVFWYRQTMMQGLELLAYFRNRAPLDDSGMPKDRFSAEMPDATLATLKIQPSEPRDSAVYFCASGLGYGENTEAFFGQGTRLTVV.